This paragraph reports one T cell receptor beta chain. Its cognate antigen is unknown. The data belong to a study of high-grade serous ovarian cancer treatment subgroups. Background on the study: On average, more than 14,000 reads and 7,494 unique TCR beta rearrangements were obtained per sample. Findings and caveats of the study: The analyses considered CDR3 and ignored CDR1 and CDR2. Bulk tumor TCR sequencing gave no spatial information.

CDR1 and CDR2 (germline): SEHNR, FQNEAQ (reference sequence). The V and J ends lost 5 bases and 0 bases respectively, with 11 bases between them. The CDR3 totals 15 residues. The tumor samples were collected prior to definitive surgery or chemotherapy. Only in-frame clones appear in the TCRdb table, and some are missing; sequencing was by immunoSEQ multiplex PCR. The sample includes several thousand clones, roughly 78% of them seen just once. The sample taken for sequencing was tumor tissue. The rearrangement links TRBV7-9 to TRBJ1-3; D unclear. The TCR originated in a human donor with high-grade serous ovarian cancer. The chain's CDR3 is CASSPPASSGNTIYF. The CDR3 nucleotides are TGTGCCAGCAGCCCCCCGGCCTCCTCTGGAAACACCATATATTTT. Full variable domain (rest looked up from reference TRBV7-9 and TRBJ1-3): DTGVSQNPRHKITKRGQNVTFRCDPISEHNRLYWYRQTLGQGPEFLTYFQNEAQLEKSRLLSDRFSAERPKGSFSTLEIQRTEQGDSAMYLCASSPPASSGNTIYFGEGSWLTVV.